Listed below are T cell receptor beta chains from one sample, sequenced in a study of T cells in Graves' hyperthyroidism and ophthalmopathy. From the multiplex PCR reads, TCRdb called clonotypes with MiXCR, one entry per CDR3 protein. Here the sample spans 650,000 to 800,000 distinct CDR3 sequences, nearly 45% being singletons. The sequenced sample was peripheral blood or thyroid tissue (not recorded which). These TCRs come from an adult man with Graves' disease, either hyperthyroidism or ophthalmopathy (not recorded which). The CDR3 runs from the conserved cysteine through the conserved F or W. The order of the fields is V gene, clone size, CDR3 length, J gene, D gene, CDR3 DNA, CDR3 protein. A D gene is named only where the DNA matches it firmly. Size values are once, few and many counts, or a class for expanded clones, and some rows have none.

v_gene: TRBV6-1
abundance: .
len: 14
j_gene: TRBJ1-1
d_gene: TRBD1
CDR3nt: TGCGCCAGCACCGGAGACAGGGGGGTCGCTGAAGCTTTCTTT
CDR3aa: CASTGDRGVAEAFF

v_gene: TRBV7-8
abundance: few
len: 14
j_gene: TRBJ1-4
d_gene: .
CDR3nt: TGTGCCAGCAGCTTATTGGGGTTTAATGAAAAACTGTTTTTT
CDR3aa: CASSLLGFNEKLFF

v_gene: TRBV29-1
abundance: .
len: 11
j_gene: TRBJ2-5
d_gene: TRBD1
CDR3nt: TGCAGCGCGACAGGGTTCGAGACCCAGTACTTC
CDR3aa: CSATGFETQYF

v_gene: TRBV2
abundance: few
len: 13
j_gene: TRBJ1-4
d_gene: .
CDR3nt: TGTGCCAGCAGAGAAGCAACTAATGAAAAACTGTTTTTT
CDR3aa: CASREATNEKLFF

v_gene: TRBV20-1
abundance: .
len: 10
j_gene: TRBJ2-5
d_gene: .
CDR3nt: TGCAGCGTTCAAGCGGAGACCCAGTACTTC
CDR3aa: CSVQAETQYF

v_gene: TRBV9
abundance: .
len: 14
j_gene: TRBJ1-1
d_gene: .
CDR3nt: TGTGCCAGCAGCGTAGAATTAACCGGTACTGAAGCTTTCTTT
CDR3aa: CASSVELTGTEAFF

v_gene: TRBV10-3
abundance: few
len: 17
j_gene: TRBJ1-4
d_gene: .
CDR3nt: TGTGCCATCAGTGTTACGGGACACCCGGGAACTAATGAAAAACTGTTTTTT
CDR3aa: CAISVTGHPGTNEKLFF

v_gene: TRBV19
abundance: once
len: 14
j_gene: TRBJ1-1
d_gene: TRBD1
CDR3nt: TGTGCCAGTAGTACAGGGGGCACGGACACTGAAGCTTTCTTT
CDR3aa: CASSTGGTDTEAFF

v_gene: TRBV12-3/TRBV12-4
abundance: .
len: 14
j_gene: TRBJ1-3
d_gene: .
CDR3nt: TGTGCCAGCAGTACGGTGAGCTCTGGAAACACCATATATTTT
CDR3aa: CASSTVSSGNTIYF

v_gene: TRBV7-8
abundance: many
len: 14
j_gene: TRBJ1-1
d_gene: TRBD1
CDR3nt: TGTGCCAGCAGCTTAGGCCCAGGGGGCACTGAAGCTTTCTTT
CDR3aa: CASSLGPGGTEAFF

v_gene: TRBV7-9
abundance: once
len: 16
j_gene: TRBJ1-5
d_gene: .
CDR3nt: TGTGCCAGCAGCTTCATGGAGTTCGCGAGCAATCAGCCCCAGCATTTT
CDR3aa: CASSFMEFASNQPQHF

v_gene: TRBV7-9
abundance: .
len: 15
j_gene: TRBJ2-7
d_gene: TRBD2
CDR3nt: TGTGCCAGCAGCGCCGGGGGGGGGACGTTCAACGAGCAGTACTTC
CDR3aa: CASSAGGGTFNEQYF

v_gene: TRBV20-1
abundance: many
len: 11
j_gene: TRBJ2-7
d_gene: TRBD1
CDR3nt: TGCAGTGCTAGAGGGGACAGCGGCCAGTACTTC
CDR3aa: CSARGDSGQYF

v_gene: TRBV15
abundance: .
len: 14
j_gene: TRBJ1-6
d_gene: TRBD1
CDR3nt: TGTGCCACCAGCATCGGACAGGGGGATCAGCCCCTCCACTTT
CDR3aa: CATSIGQGDQPLHF

v_gene: TRBV9
abundance: few
len: 14
j_gene: TRBJ1-2
d_gene: .
CDR3nt: TGTGCCAGCAGCGTAACCAGTGTGGGGGATGGCTACACCTTC
CDR3aa: CASSVTSVGDGYTF

v_gene: TRBV10-3
abundance: many
len: 17
j_gene: TRBJ2-7
d_gene: TRBD2
CDR3nt: TGTGCCATCAGTGAGTCTGGAACGGGAGGGGATCCCTACGAGCAGTACTTC
CDR3aa: CAISESGTGGDPYEQYF

v_gene: TRBV2
abundance: once
len: 12
j_gene: TRBJ1-4
d_gene: .
CDR3nt: TGTGCCAGCCTCAGGGAGGAGGAAAAACTGTTTTTT
CDR3aa: CASLREEEKLFF

v_gene: TRBV2
abundance: once
len: 13
j_gene: TRBJ1-1
d_gene: TRBD1
CDR3nt: TGTGCCAGCAGTGCGGGACAGGGGGCTACGGCTTTCTTT
CDR3aa: CASSAGQGATAFF

v_gene: TRBV2
abundance: .
len: 16
j_gene: TRBJ1-6
d_gene: TRBD1
CDR3nt: TGTGCCAGCAGTTACGGCTCGGGACAGGGACATTCACCCCTCCACTTT
CDR3aa: CASSYGSGQGHSPLHF